This T cell receptor beta chain was recovered during a study of regulatory T cells in long-lasting Graves disease (dated by TCRdb to about 2021). For the study in its entirety: Persistent Graves' disease was defined as persistently positive TSH receptor autoantibodies together with antithyroid drug treatment for over 5 years. Peripheral blood TCR sequencing and RNA sequencing compared persistent Graves' disease patients with newly diagnosed Graves' disease patients. The study was registered as a clinical trial and conducted in China. A total of around 33 samples underwent TCR sequencing, from roughly 13 patients with persistent Graves' disease and roughly 20 patients with newly diagnosed Graves' disease. Antithyroid drugs had been taken for 8.5 to 13 years on average by persistent Graves' disease patients in the clinical cohort.

The full study reports these points: The study examined only peripheral blood because the primary lesion, thyroid tissue, could not be accessed. Sequencing and analysis were restricted to the TCR beta chain. The small sample size was acknowledged by the authors as a limitation that may reduce accuracy. Persistent disease showed preferential use of TRBV28, TRBJ1-2 and TRBJ2-5, whereas newly diagnosed disease favored TRBV20-1 and TRBJ2-1. Compared with newly diagnosed patients, patients with persistent Graves' disease had lower TCR Shannon entropy and fewer highly expanded clones, which suggests clonal expansion. More public clonotypes were shared among persistent patients (under 3,000) than among newly diagnosed patients (roughly 960).

The library was made by multiplex PCR. TCRdb shows the sequencer as Illumina HiSeq 4000. iRepertoire HTBI primers and Arm-PCR amplification of CDR3 regions were used to construct TCR beta libraries. Gel purification was performed on PCR products prior to sequencing. In the original analysis: Across samples, 55 to 80 TRBV and 13 to 15 TRBJ segments were identified and used for gene usage analysis of CDR3 amino acid clonotypes. Filtered high-quality paired reads were merged into contigs using COPE and FqMerger. BLAST was used to align contigs to IMGT TRBV, TRBD and TRBJ reference genes, and CDR3 was defined according to IMGT. Any clonotype with a frequency above 0.1% was counted as a highly expanded clone. Repertoire diversity was measured by Shannon entropy, and V-J evenness by the Gini coefficient. A clonotype found in more than one individual was treated as public. The public reads were quality trimmed at Q25 with fastp and then assembled into clones with MiXCR by TCRdb, keeping productive beta chains. Rows with one shared CDR3 protein collapse into an entry with the most common genes and DNA. The V and J calls come from TCRdb's annotation, not from the publication. The sample table holds approximately 400,000 distinct CDR3 sequences, of which roughly a quarter were seen once. About a quarter of the sample comes from the top ten.

The CDR3 starts with the cysteine, ends with the phenylalanine, and has 16 residues. The sequence is cut down to CDR3 DNA, 48 bases in frame from base 1. Germline trimming: 1 base from V, 6 bases from J; junction bases outside gene matches: 7. The germline V gene specifies SNHLY as CDR1 and FYNNEI as CDR2. This clonotype came up many times. The antigen it binds to is not known. Nothing much larger sits one base from this clone, and base qualities are not available. Per the publication, the time point label means: persistent/refractory GD, antithyroid drugs over 5 years with positive TRAb. For both TCR sequencing and RNA sequencing, RNA was extracted from PBMCs in TRIzol. The diagnosis of Graves' disease was made according to American Thyroid Association guidelines. Recruitment of patients was carried out at an endocrinology department in Xi'an, China. Each patient gave approximately 10 milliliters of peripheral blood, collected in an EDTA anticoagulant tube. Ficoll Paque Plus density gradient separation was used to isolate PBMCs, and no additional T cell sorting was done. An Agilent 2100 Bioanalyzer and agarose gel were used to assess RNA quality, and a NanoDrop 2000 was used to measure RNA concentration.

This sequence was found in a female donor with Graves disease. The sample here was peripheral blood mononuclear cells (PBMCs), taken when the disease was refractory, from a patient treated with antithyroid drugs. The chain was built from TRBV2 and TRBJ2-7, and 12 bases in between align with TRBD2. Read as DNA, the sequence is TGTGCCAGCAGTGAAGTGTTCACTAGCGGGAGGTCCGAGCAGTACTTC. Translated, it gives CASSEVFTSGRSEQYF.